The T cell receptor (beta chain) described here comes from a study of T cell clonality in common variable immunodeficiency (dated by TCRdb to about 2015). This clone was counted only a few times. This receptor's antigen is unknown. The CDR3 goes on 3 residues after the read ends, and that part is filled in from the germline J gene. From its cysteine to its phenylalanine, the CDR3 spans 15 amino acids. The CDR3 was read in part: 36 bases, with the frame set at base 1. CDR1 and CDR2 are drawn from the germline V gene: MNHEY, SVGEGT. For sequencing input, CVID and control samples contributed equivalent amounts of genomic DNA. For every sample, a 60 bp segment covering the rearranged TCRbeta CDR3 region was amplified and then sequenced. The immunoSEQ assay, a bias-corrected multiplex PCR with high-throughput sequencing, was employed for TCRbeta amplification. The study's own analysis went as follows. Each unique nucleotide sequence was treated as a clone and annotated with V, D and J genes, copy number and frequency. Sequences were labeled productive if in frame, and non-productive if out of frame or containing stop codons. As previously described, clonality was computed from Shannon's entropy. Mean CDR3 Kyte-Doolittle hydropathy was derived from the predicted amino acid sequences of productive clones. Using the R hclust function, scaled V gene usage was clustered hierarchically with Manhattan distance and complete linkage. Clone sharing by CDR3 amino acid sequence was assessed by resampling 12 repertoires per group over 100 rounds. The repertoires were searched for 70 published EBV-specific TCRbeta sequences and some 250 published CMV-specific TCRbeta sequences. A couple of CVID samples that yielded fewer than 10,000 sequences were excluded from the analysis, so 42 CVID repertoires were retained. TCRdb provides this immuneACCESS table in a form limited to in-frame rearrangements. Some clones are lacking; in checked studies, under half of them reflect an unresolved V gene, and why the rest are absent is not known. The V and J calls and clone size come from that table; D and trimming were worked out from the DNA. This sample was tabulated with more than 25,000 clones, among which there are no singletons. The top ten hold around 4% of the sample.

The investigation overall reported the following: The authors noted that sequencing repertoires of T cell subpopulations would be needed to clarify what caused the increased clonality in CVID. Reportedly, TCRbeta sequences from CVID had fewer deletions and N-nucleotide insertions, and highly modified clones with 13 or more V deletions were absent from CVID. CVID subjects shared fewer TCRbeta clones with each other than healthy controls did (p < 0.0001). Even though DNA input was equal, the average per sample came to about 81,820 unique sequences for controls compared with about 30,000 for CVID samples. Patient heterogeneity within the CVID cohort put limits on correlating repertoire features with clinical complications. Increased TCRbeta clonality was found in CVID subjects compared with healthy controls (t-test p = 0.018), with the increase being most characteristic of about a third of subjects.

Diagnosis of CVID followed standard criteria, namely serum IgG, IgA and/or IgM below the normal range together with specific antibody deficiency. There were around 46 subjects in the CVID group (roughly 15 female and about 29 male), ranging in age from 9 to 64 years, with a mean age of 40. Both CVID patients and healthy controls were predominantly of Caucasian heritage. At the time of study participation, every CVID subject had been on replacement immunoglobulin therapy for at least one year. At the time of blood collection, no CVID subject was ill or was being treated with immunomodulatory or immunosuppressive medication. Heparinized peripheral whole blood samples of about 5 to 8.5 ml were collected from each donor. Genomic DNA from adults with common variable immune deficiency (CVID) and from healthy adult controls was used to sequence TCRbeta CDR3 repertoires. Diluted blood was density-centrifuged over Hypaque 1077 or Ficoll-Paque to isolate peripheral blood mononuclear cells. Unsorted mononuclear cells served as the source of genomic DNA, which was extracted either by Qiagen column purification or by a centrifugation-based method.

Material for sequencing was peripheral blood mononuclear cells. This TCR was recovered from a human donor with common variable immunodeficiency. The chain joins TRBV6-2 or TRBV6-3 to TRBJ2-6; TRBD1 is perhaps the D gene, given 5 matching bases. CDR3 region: CASSYDPLYDSILTF. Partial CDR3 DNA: TGTGCCAGCAGTTACGACCCACTCTATGACAGCATC.